The 8 T cell receptor beta chains given below trace back to one sample, sequenced in a study of vaccination effects on CD4 cells after COVID-19. Assay used: immunoSEQ multiplex PCR; TCRdb lists only in-frame clones, some missing. In the table there are about 37,000 clones, approximately 75% of which are singletons. It was after more than nine days of culture that CD4+ T cells were isolated. These receptors' antigens are unknown. Sequences were derived from CD4+ T cells from PBMCs cultured without peptide, sampled before COVID-19 vaccination. The receptor source for this set is a human donor who received a COVID-19 vaccine.

The rearrangement links TRBV7-2 to TRBJ2-7; D call uncertain. The CDR3 is 11 residues long. V was pared by 5 bases and J by 1 base, with 3 bases between. CDR1 is SGHTA, CDR2 FQGNSA, per germline. CDR3 bases: TGTGCCAGCAGCCTGTCCTACGAGCAGTACTTC. It is translated as CASSLSYEQYF.

Here the CDR3 reads CASSIPRAKGAYEQYF. DNA for the CDR3: TGTGCCAGCAGCATTCCCAGGGCCAAGGGGGCCTACGAGCAGTACTTC. The J gene is TRBJ2-7, the V gene TRBV7-2; a possible D gene is TRBD1 (6 bases). CDR1 SGHTA and CDR2 FQGNSA come from the germline V gene. This CDR3 is 16 amino acids long. V was pared by 5 bases and J by 2 bases, with 19 bases between.

The rearrangement links TRBV28 to TRBJ2-3, with TRBD2 matching 8 bases. The CDR3 runs 14 residues. Trimming cost V 6 bases and J 4 bases; bases outside gene matches: 6. Per the germline V gene, CDR1 is MDHEN and CDR2 is SYDVKM. DNA of the CDR3: TGTGCCAGCAGGAGGAGCGGGAGAGCAGATACGCAGTATTTT. Protein product: CASRRSGRADTQYF.

This clone was picked up a small number of times. V and J are TRBV3-1 (or the pseudogene TRBV3-2) and TRBJ2-1; 11 positions agree with TRBD2. CDR1 is LGHDT, CDR2 YNNKEL, per germline (reference sequence). The CDR3 contains 16 residues. V lost 4 bases, J lost 7 bases, and 9 bases stayed unmatched. The CDR3 nucleotides are TGTGCCAGCAGCCCCGGCCTAGCGGGGGGAGGAAATGAGCAGTTCTTC. Its translation is CASSPGLAGGGNEQFF.

V and J are TRBV11-1 and TRBJ1-2, with D perhaps matching TRBD1 (5 bases). Germline CDR1 reads SGHAT; CDR2 reads FQDESV (reference sequence). Between the trimmed V and J ends, which lost 5 bases and 2 bases, there was a span of 12 bases. The CDR3 loop spans 14 amino acids. CDR3 sequence (DNA): TGTGCCAGCAGCCCCCGGGACTTCAACTATGGCTACACCTTC. It translates to CASSPRDFNYGYTF.

The chain links TRBV4-3 to TRBJ2-7, with D unclear. Trimming removed 1 base at V and 0 bases at J, with 22 bases between. The V gene's germline CDR1 is LGHNA and CDR2 YSLEER. The CDR3 has 19 amino acids. This CDR3 is CASSQGIQWRRNLSYEQYF. The CDR3 DNA reads as TGCGCCAGCAGCCAAGGGATTCAATGGCGACGGAACCTCTCCTACGAGCAGTACTTC.

The chain is built from TRBV5-1 and TRBJ1-2, with 8 bases lining up with TRBD1. J was trimmed by 2 bases and V by 0 bases; bases with no gene match: 3. CDR1 is SGHRS and CDR2 is YFSETQ in the germline V gene. The CDR3 has 15 residues. In DNA, the CDR3 is TGCGCCAGCAGCTTGGGGACAGGGATAAACTATGGCTACACCTTC. Translated, it gives CASSLGTGINYGYTF.

The chain employs TRBV7-3 and TRBJ1-1, with unresolved D. The V gene's germline CDR1 is SGHTA and CDR2 FQGTGA. The V and J ends lost 2 bases and 6 bases respectively, with 16 bases between them. The CDR3 extends over 15 amino acids. The CDR3 DNA sequence: TGTGCCAGCAGCTTAGGAGGAGGGTCAGGAGCTGAAGCTTTCTTT. Translating it yields CASSLGGGSGAEAFF.